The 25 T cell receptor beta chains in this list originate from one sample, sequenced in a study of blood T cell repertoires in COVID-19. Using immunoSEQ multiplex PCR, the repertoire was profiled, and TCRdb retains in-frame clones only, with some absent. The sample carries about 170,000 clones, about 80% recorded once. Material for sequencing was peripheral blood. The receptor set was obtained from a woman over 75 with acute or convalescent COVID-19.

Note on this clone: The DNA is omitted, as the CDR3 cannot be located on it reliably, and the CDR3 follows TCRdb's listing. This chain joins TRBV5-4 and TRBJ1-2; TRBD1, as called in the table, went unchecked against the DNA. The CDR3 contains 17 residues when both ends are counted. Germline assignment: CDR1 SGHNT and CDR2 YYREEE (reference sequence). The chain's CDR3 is CASSFGPGAPPNYGYTF.

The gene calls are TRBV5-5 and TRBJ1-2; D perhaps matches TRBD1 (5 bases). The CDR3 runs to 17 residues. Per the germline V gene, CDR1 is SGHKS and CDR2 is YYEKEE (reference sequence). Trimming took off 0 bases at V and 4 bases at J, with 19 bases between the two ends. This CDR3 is CASSLAEQAEYFYGYTF. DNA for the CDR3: TGTGCCAGCAGCTTGGCCGAACAGGCCGAATATTTCTATGGCTACACCTTC.

In DNA, the CDR3 is TGTGCCAGCAGTGACTCAGGGGTTGGAGATACGCAGTATTTT. It codes for CASSDSGVGDTQYF. V and J are TRBV25-1 and TRBJ2-3, with a weak D call TRBD1 (6 bases). The CDR3 spans 14 residues. The germline V gene encodes CDR1 MGHDK and CDR2 SYGVNS. V was trimmed by 3 bases and J by 5 bases, leaving 12 bases between them. Full variable domain (missing parts from reference TRBV25-1 and TRBJ2-3): EADIYQTPRYLVIGTGKKITLECSQTMGHDKMYWYQQDPGMELHLIHYSYGVNSTEKGDLSSESTVSRIRTEHFPLTLESARPSHTSQYLCASSDSGVGDTQYFGPGTRLTVL.

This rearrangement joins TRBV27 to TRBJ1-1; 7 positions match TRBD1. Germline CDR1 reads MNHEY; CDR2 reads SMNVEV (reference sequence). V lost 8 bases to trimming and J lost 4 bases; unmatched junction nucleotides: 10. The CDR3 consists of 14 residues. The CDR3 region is CASWGTALRTEAFF. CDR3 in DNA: TGTGCCAGCTGGGGGACAGCCCTCCGCACTGAAGCTTTCTTT.

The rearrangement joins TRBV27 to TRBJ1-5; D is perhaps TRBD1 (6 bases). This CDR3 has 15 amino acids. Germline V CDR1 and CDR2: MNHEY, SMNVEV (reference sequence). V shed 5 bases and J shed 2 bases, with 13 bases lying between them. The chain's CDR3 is CASSKWTEGNQPQHF. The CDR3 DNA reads TGTGCCAGCAGTAAATGGACAGAGGGCAATCAGCCCCAGCATTTT.

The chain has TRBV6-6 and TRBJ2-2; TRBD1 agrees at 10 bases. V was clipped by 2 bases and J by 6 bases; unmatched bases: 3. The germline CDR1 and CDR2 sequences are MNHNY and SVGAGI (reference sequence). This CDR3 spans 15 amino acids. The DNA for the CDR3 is TGTGCCAGCAGTTACCCTGGACAGGGGGCCGGGGAGCTGTTTTTT. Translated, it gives CASSYPGQGAGELFF.

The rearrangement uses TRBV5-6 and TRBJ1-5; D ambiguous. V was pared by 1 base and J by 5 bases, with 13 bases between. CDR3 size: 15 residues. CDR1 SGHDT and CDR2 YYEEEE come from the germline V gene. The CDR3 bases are TGTGCCAGCAGCTTGTTAAGTCTTACGGATCAGCCCCAGCATTTT. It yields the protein CASSLLSLTDQPQHF.

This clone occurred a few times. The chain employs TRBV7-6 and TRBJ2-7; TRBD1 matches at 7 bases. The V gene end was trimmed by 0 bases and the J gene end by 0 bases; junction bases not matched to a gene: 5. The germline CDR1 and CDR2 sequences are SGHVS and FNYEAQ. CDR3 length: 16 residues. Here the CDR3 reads CASSLADRADSYEQYF. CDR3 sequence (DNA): TGTGCCAGCAGCTTAGCCGACAGGGCGGACTCCTACGAGCAGTACTTC. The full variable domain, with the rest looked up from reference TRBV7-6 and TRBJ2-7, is GAGVSQSPRYKVTKRGQDVALRCDPISGHVSLYWYRQALGQGPEFLTYFNYEAQQDKSGLPNDRFSAERPEGSISTLTIQRTEQRDSAMYRCASSLADRADSYEQYFGPGTRLTVT.

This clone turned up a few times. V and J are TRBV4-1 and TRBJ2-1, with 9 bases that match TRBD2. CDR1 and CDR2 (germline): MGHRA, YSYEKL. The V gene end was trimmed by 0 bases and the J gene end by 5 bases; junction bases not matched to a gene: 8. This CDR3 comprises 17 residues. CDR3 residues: CASSQDPRLAANNEQFF. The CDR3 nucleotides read TGCGCCAGCAGCCAAGATCCTCGACTAGCGGCTAACAATGAGCAGTTCTTC.

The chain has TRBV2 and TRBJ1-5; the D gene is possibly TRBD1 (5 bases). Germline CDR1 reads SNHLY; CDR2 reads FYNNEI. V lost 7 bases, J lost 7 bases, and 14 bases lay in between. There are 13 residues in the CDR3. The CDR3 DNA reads TGTGCCAGCAACACAGGTCTGGGCCAGCCCCAGCATTTT. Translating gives CASNTGLGQPQHF.

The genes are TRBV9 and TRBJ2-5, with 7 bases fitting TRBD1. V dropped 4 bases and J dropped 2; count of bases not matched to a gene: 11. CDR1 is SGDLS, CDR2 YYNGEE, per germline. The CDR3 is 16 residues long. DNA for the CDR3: TGTGCCAGCAGCCCATGGACAGGAGGCGGGCAAGAGACCCAGTACTTC. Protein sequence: CASSPWTGGGQETQYF.

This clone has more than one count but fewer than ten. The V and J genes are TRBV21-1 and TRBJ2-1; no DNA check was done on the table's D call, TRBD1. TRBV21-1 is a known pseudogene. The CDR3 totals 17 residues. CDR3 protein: CASRPPPRGSSYNEQFF. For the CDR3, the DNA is TGTGCCAGCAGACCGCCCCCGAGGGGGAGCTCCTACAATGAGCAGTTCTTC.

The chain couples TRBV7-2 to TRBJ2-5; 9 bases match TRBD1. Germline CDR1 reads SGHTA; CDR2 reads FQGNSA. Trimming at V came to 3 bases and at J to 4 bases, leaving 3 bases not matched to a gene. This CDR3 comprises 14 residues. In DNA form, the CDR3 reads TGTGCCAGCAGCTTCCGACAGGGGGGAGAGACCCAGTACTTC. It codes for CASSFRQGGETQYF.

This chain's CDR3 is CASSRSRDSYNEQFF. For the CDR3, the DNA is TGTGCCAGCAGTCGGAGCCGGGACTCTTACAATGAGCAGTTCTTC. The chain recombines TRBV11-3 with TRBJ2-1, with a weak D call TRBD2 (6 bases). Trimming left V 6 bases short and J 4 bases short, with 16 bases between. The CDR3 has 15 amino acids. Germline V gene sequence: CDR1 SGHNT, CDR2 YENEEA.

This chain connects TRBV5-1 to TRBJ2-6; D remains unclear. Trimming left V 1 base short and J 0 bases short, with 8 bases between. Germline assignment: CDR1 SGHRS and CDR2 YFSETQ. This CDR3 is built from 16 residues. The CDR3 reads CASSLQWSSGANVLTF. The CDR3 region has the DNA TGCGCCAGCAGCTTGCAGTGGAGCTCTGGGGCCAACGTCCTGACTTTC.

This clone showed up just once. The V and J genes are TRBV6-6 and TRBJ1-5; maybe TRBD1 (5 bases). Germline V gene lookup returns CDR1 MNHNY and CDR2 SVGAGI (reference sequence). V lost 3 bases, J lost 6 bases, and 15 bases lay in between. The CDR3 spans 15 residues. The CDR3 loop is CASSYSRGDGQPQHF. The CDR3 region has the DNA TGTGCCAGCAGTTATTCCCGGGGGGACGGTCAGCCCCAGCATTTT.

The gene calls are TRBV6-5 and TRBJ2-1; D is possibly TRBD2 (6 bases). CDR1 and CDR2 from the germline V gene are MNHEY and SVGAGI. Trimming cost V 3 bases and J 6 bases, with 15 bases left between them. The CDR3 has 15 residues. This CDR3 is CASSYLSAGINEQFF. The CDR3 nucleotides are TGTGCCAGCAGTTATTTATCTGCGGGAATCAATGAGCAGTTCTTC.

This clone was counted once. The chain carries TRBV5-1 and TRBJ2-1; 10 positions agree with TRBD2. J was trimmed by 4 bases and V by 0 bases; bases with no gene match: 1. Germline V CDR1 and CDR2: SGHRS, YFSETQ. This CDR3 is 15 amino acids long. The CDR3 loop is CASSLEAGGYNEQFF. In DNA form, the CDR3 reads TGCGCCAGCAGCTTGGAAGCGGGAGGGTACAATGAGCAGTTCTTC.

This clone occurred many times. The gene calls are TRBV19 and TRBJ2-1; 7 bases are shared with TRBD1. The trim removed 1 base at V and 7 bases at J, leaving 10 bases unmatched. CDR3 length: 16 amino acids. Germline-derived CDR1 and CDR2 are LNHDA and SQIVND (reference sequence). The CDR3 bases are TGTGCCAGTAGTATAGTCGGCGGGCTGACAGGGAATGAGCAGTTCTTC. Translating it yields CASSIVGGLTGNEQFF.

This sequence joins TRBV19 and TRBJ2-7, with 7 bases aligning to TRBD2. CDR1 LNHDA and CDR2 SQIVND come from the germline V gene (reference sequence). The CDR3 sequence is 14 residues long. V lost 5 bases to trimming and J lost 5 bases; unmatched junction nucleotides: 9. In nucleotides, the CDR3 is TGTGCCAGTAGTGATCCGGGACTATCCCACGAGCAGTACTTC. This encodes CASSDPGLSHEQYF. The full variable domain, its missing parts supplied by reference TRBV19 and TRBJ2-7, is DGGITQSPKYLFRKEGQNVTLSCEQNLNHDAMYWYRQDPGQGLRLIYYSQIVNDFQKGDIAEGYSVSREKKESFPLTVTSAQKNPTAFYLCASSDPGLSHEQYFGPGTRLTVT.

In nucleotides, the CDR3 is TGCGCCAGCAGCGTCCCCACTAGCGGCTACGAGCAGTACTTC. Protein sequence: CASSVPTSGYEQYF. The V call is TRBV5-1, the J call TRBJ2-7; 8 nucleotides agree with TRBD2. CDR1 is SGHRS, CDR2 YFSETQ, per germline. The V segment lost 4 bases and the J segment 3 bases; nucleotides outside the gene matches: 6. The CDR3 sequence is 14 residues long. Complete variable domain (other parts from reference TRBV5-1 and TRBJ2-7): KAGVTQTPRYLIKTRGQQVTLSCSPISGHRSVSWYQQTPGQGLQFLFEYFSETQRNKGNFPGRFSGRQFSNSRSEMNVSTLELGDSALYLCASSVPTSGYEQYFGPGTRLTVT.

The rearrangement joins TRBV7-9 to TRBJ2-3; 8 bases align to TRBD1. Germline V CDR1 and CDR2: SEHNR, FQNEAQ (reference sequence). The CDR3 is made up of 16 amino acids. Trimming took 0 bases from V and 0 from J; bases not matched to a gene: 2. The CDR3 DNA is TGTGCCAGCAGCTTAGCCACAGGGGGGAGCACAGATACGCAGTATTTT. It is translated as CASSLATGGSTDTQYF.

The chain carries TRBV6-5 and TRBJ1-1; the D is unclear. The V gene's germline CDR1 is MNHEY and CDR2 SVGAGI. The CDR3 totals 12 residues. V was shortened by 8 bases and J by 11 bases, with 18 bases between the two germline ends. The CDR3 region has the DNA TGTGCCAGCCTCGATGCCAGATCGTTGGCTTTCTTT. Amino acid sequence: CASLDARSLAFF.

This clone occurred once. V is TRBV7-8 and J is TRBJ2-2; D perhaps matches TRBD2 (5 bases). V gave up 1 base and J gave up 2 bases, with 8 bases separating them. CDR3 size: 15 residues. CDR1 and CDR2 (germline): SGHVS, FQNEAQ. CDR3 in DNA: TGTGCCAGCAGCTTAGTCGGACTTAACACCGGGGAGCTGTTTTTT. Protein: CASSLVGLNTGELFF.

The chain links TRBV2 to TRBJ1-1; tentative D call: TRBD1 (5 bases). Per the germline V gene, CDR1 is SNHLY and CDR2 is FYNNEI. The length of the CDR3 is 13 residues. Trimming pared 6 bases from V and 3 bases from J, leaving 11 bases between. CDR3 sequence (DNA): TGTGCCAGCAGGGGGCAATCGGACACTGAAGCTTTCTTT. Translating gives CASRGQSDTEAFF.